This entry lists 10 T cell receptor beta chains sequenced from one sample in a study of blood T cell repertoires in COVID-19. The data were produced by immunoSEQ multiplex PCR, yet TCRdb's version contains in-frame clones alone and is incomplete. Of about 220,000 clones in the sample, around 82% are singletons; the top ten hold over 2.5%. The specimen sequenced was peripheral blood. These receptors were obtained from a woman aged 25 to 39 who had recovered from COVID-19.

CDR3 DNA sequence: TGTGCCAGCAGCGCTTATGGGGGGACGCCGGTCTATGGCTACACCTTC. Its translation is CASSAYGGTPVYGYTF. The genes are TRBV9 and TRBJ1-2; D possibly corresponds to TRBD1 (5 bases). The CDR3 has 16 residues. The ends were cut back, 3 bases at V and 4 bases at J, with 19 bases in the middle. Germline V gene data show CDR1 as SGDLS and CDR2 as YYNGEE.

This clone appeared once. V gene TRBV5-6 combines with J gene TRBJ2-7, with 11 nucleotides matching TRBD2. From germline, CDR1 is SGHDT and CDR2 YYEEEE. V was pared by 7 bases and J by 0 bases, with 12 bases of the junction left unmatched. CDR3 size: 17 residues. The CDR3 nucleotides are TGTGCCAGCGGATCTAGCGGGAGGCGTCAGGGCTCCTACGAGCAGTACTTC. Translation gives CASGSSGRRQGSYEQYF.

The chain links TRBV28 to TRBJ2-5; 10 bases agree with TRBD2. The CDR3 length is 15 residues. The V segment lost 2 bases and the J segment 2 bases; nucleotides outside the gene matches: 2. In germline, CDR1 is MDHEN, CDR2 SYDVKM. The CDR3: CASSLTLAGQETQYF. The CDR3, as DNA: TGTGCCAGCAGTTTAACACTAGCGGGACAAGAGACCCAGTACTTC.

The chain links TRBV6-4 to TRBJ1-2; 8 bases match TRBD1. The CDR3 contains 13 residues. CDR1 is MRHNA and CDR2 is SNTAGT in the germline V gene. V shed 0 bases and J 7 bases; nucleotides not matched to a gene: 1. The CDR3 sequence is CASSDSDRGGYTF. The CDR3 DNA is TGTGCCAGCAGTGACTCAGACAGGGGTGGCTACACCTTC.

The rearrangement links TRBV15 to TRBJ2-3; 7 positions agree with TRBD2. The CDR3 covers 16 residues. Germline-derived CDR1 and CDR2 are LNHNV and YYDKDF (reference sequence). V shed 2 bases, J shed 2 bases, and the junction held 7 bases outside the gene matches. The chain's CDR3 is CATSRSLAAITDTQYF. Here the CDR3 DNA reads TGTGCCACCAGCAGAAGTCTAGCGGCTATCACAGATACGCAGTATTTT.

V gene TRBV28 combines with J gene TRBJ1-4; no clear D gene. Germline V gene data show CDR1 as MDHEN and CDR2 as SYDVKM. V gave up 5 bases and J gave up 2 bases, with 15 bases separating them. The CDR3 is 16 residues long. The CDR3, as DNA: TGTGCCAGCAGTCCGCTGGGGAGGGCGACTAATGAAAAACTGTTTTTT. Encoded protein: CASSPLGRATNEKLFF.

The genes are TRBV9 and TRBJ1-3; 7 bases are a match to TRBD1. The germline V gene encodes CDR1 SGDLS and CDR2 YYNGEE. Trimming removed 5 bases from V and 8 bases from J; junction bases left unmatched: 10. The CDR3 has 14 amino acids. CDR3 region: CASSPRVQGDTIYF. The CDR3 DNA reads as TGTGCCAGCAGTCCCCGAGTGCAGGGGGACACCATATATTTT.

This clone was detected only once. The J gene is TRBJ2-3, the V gene TRBV5-1; 9 bases map to TRBD2. The germline gives CDR1 SGHRS, CDR2 YFSETQ. V was clipped by 7 bases and J by 5 bases; unmatched bases: 8. The CDR3 spans 14 residues. The CDR3 spells CASLSTSGGDTQYF. DNA for the CDR3: TGCGCCAGCCTTTCGACTAGCGGAGGAGATACGCAGTATTTT.

V is TRBV19 and J is TRBJ1-6, with 7 bases aligning to TRBD1. The CDR3 is 16 amino acids. From germline, CDR1 is LNHDA and CDR2 SQIVND (reference sequence). Trimming cost V 1 base and J 9 bases; bases outside gene matches: 9. CDR3 bases: TGTGCCAGTAGTATAGGTCCGGGACAGACAGCTTCACCCCTCCACTTT. Translated: CASSIGPGQTASPLHF.

The chain has TRBV28 and TRBJ1-4; a weak D match, TRBD1 (6 bases). This CDR3 is built from 15 residues. Germline lookup yields CDR1 MDHEN and CDR2 SYDVKM. V lost 0 bases and J 7 bases, leaving 12 bases between the germline ends. CDR3 sequence (DNA): TGTGCCAGCAGTTTATGGGGGGGGGCTACTGAAAAACTGTTTTTT. Translating it yields CASSLWGGATEKLFF.